Listed below are T cell receptor beta chains from one sample, sequenced in a study of blood T cells in healthy people across ages. TCRdb redid the calling of the 5' RACE reads with MiXCR, one entry per CDR3 protein. The sample holds over 1.5 million distinct CDR3 sequences, around half seen once. Specimen: blood. These receptors were taken from a woman aged 40 to 49 in good health. Both conserved end residues are trimmed from each CDR3.

v_gene	j_gene	CDR3aa
TRBV27	TRBJ2-7	ASSLQGLTKGANEQY
TRBV20-1	NA	SRGGHQETQF
TRBV20-1	TRBJ2-5	SAPLGRLQETQY
TRBV4-2	TRBJ2-1	ASSQGTSGANEQF
TRBV18	TRBJ1-2	ASSPSRGGPGYT
TRBV4-2	TRBJ2-3	ASSQESTVSGAQY
TRBV11-2	TRBJ2-5	ASSSLHEGPETQY
TRBV5-1	TRBJ1-2	ASSWTLTGNDGYT
TRBV12-3/TRBV12-4	NA	ASSFHPGQVGWTQY
TRBV21-1	TRBJ2-1	ASGTSGGGRHNEQF
TRBV6-2/TRBV6-3	TRBJ2-7	ASGMGRQATYEQY
TRBV7-9	TRBJ2-3	ASSSTSSGITDTQY
TRBV18	TRBJ2-3	ASSPFGGDTDTQY
TRBV6-2/TRBV6-3	TRBJ2-7	ASSYSGTGSYEQY
TRBV7-2	TRBJ1-2	ASSMGGQGPYGYT
TRBV24-1	TRBJ1-5	ATSGTYGNQPQH
TRBV5-8	TRBJ2-5	ASSVHREGTQY
TRBV20-1	TRBJ1-2	SARARLLTYGYT
TRBV6-6	TRBJ1-1	ASCQVNTEAF
TRBV7-6	TRBJ2-1	ASSLRDRVGNEQF
TRBV12-3/TRBV12-4	TRBJ1-6	ASSRLGQAYNSPLH
TRBV10-3	TRBJ2-5	AISDKGGRQETQY
TRBV20-1	TRBJ1-1	SARDIRGPLNTEAF
TRBV27	TRBJ2-1	ASSLYQGAYEQF
TRBV12-3/TRBV12-4	TRBJ2-1	ASSFFFYNEQF
TRBV6-2/TRBV6-3	NA	ASSYSPEYNEQY
TRBV28	TRBJ1-1	ASTQGSEAF
TRBV27	TRBJ2-3	ASSYNRGPENTDTQY
TRBV7-2	TRBJ1-6	ASSLGPESSYNSPLH
TRBV20-1	TRBJ2-7	SASSGEIYEQY